The sequence of this T cell receptor beta chain was determined in a study of T cell responses to AZD1222 COVID-19 vaccine. The length of the CDR3 is 14 residues. The germline CDR1 and CDR2 sequences are SGHTA and FQGNSA. V was shortened by 1 base and J by 6 bases, with 12 bases between the two germline ends. TCRdb's copy holds only in-frame clones and misses some; the assay was immunoSEQ multiplex PCR. The data show tens of thousands of clones, with 90% seen just once and under 5% held by the top ten. Sequencing was performed on peripheral blood, taken on day 0 of AZD1222 vaccination. V usage is TRBV7-2 and J usage is TRBJ1-1; a possible D gene is TRBD1 (6 bases). The clonotype comes from an adult in good health. The CDR3 DNA reads as TGTGCCAGCAGCTTAGTTAGGGGGAGCCCTGAAGCTTTCTTT. Amino acid sequence: CASSLVRGSPEAFF.